Here is one T cell receptor (beta chain) with its context. Original methodology: Amplifying reference gene primers gave estimates of nucleated cell counts. Here immunoSEQ multiplex PCR was the method, and the copy in TCRdb shows in-frame clones only, minus some. D and trimming were read from the DNA, whereas the V and J calls and clone size are those reported in that table. The sample contains some 150,000 clones, 84% of which appear only once. These data come from a study of blood T cell repertoires in COVID-19. As for the study in general: The samples span acute and convalescent COVID-19 from the United States, Italy and Spain.

V was shortened by 0 bases and J by 0 bases, with 9 bases between the two germline ends. The germline V gene encodes CDR1 SGHDT and CDR2 YYEEEE. The CDR3 loop spans 15 amino acids. The genes are TRBV5-6 and TRBJ1-2; D gene unclear. The clonotype comes from a man between 40 and 49 years old who had recovered from COVID-19. The sample taken for sequencing was peripheral blood. The CDR3 DNA sequence: TGTGCCAGCAGCTTGGACCGGGGAGCTAACTATGGCTACACCTTC. Its translation is CASSLDRGANYGYTF. The full variable domain, its missing parts supplied by reference TRBV5-6 and TRBJ1-2, is DAGVTQSPTHLIKTRGQQVTLRCSPKSGHDTVSWYQQALGQGPQFIFQYYEEEERQRGNFPDRFSGHQFPNYSSELNVNALLLGDSALYLCASSLDRGANYGYTFGSGTRLTVV.